This is a list of T cell receptor beta chains from one sample in a study of T cell changes during pregnancy in multiple sclerosis. Produced via immunoSEQ multiplex PCR; TCRdb's table is partial and in-frame only. The data show 52,000 or so clones, around 90% seen once. The source was CD4+ T cells from peripheral blood mononuclear cells, collected in the first trimester of pregnancy. These receptors all come from a female donor with multiple sclerosis, enrolled in a pregnancy study. Each CDR3 is given with its conserved first and last residue.

J | V | CDR3
TRBJ2-2 | TRBV9 | CASSASGGVDTGELFF
TRBJ1-1 | TRBV7-6 | CASSLGTGRANTEAFF
TRBJ2-7 | TRBV5-6 | CASTAGASGTYEQYF
TRBJ2-1 | TRBV28 | CASSLFAGTYNEQFF
TRBJ2-3 | TRBV5-1 | CASSPGTSGDTQYF
TRBJ2-1 | TRBV11-2 | CASSWGGSLNEQFF
TRBJ1-1 | TRBV6-1 | CASSVSFWSTEAFF
TRBJ1-1 | TRBV28 | CASSDRWTHSAGHTEAFF
TRBJ2-7 | TRBV15 | CATSRDPDRAYEQYF
TRBJ1-2 | TRBV5-4 | CASSLLVRGPKNYGYTF
TRBJ1-2 | TRBV19 | CASSIGTGVRKNYGYTF
TRBJ2-3 | TRBV18 | CASSPWAASTDTQYF
TRBJ2-3 | TRBV27 | CASRPPLGLAPDTQYF
TRBJ1-5 | TRBV5-5 | CASSLAGTPYSNQPQHF